This entry features one TCR beta chain sequence. The data were taken from a study of early T cells in non-severe SARS-CoV-2 infection. On the study more broadly: Unpaired chains resulted from sequencing bulk RNA of unsorted whole blood.

This CDR3 has 14 amino acids. Germline-derived CDR1 and CDR2 are SGHTA and FQGNSA. V was clipped by 5 bases and J by 2 bases, with 12 bases between them. Each single cDNA molecule received a unique molecular identifier. TCRdb used MiXCR to reprocess the 5' RACE reads, holding one entry per CDR3 protein. This table has 40,000 to 45,000 distinct CDR3 sequences, about 12% appearing once. This sequence originates from an adult who was a healthcare worker with PCR-confirmed SARS-CoV-2 infection or an uninfected control (not recorded which). Sequenced input: whole blood. This rearrangement joins TRBV7-2 to TRBJ1-1, with no clear D. CDR3 nucleotides: TGTGCCAGCAGCCCCAGTTCCCTTAACACTGAAGCTTTCTTT. It yields the protein CASSPSSLNTEAFF. Full variable domain (remainder filled in from reference TRBV7-2 and TRBJ1-1): GAGVSQSPSNKVTEKGKDVELRCDPISGHTALYWYRQSLGQGLEFLIYFQGNSAPDKSGLPSDRFSAERTGGSVSTLTIQRTQQEDSAVYLCASSPSSLNTEAFFGQGTRLTVV.